This TCR beta chain was sequenced during a study of cytomegalovirus exposure and HLA in healthy donors. Study observations and caveats: Cytomegalovirus association was assigned to about 150 TCR beta chains. Earlier analysis found most TCR beta V segments productive about 87% or about 30% of the time. The authors later linked a missense DCLRE1C variant to TCR beta V- and J-gene trimming.

Per germline, CDR1 SEHNR and CDR2 FQNEAQ (reference sequence). This CDR3 is 15 amino acids long. With 5 bases clipped from V and 6 bases from J, the junction kept 5 bases outside the gene matches. The study ran its PCR with 60 Vbeta and 13 Jbeta primers. This table comes from immunoSEQ multiplex PCR, and its TCRdb copy is limited to in-frame clones, with some not included. The sample comprises more than 130,000 clones, 60% to 85% of which are singletons, and almost 4% rests with the top ten. Note on this clone: No antigen is known for it.

The chain has TRBV7-9 and TRBJ1-5; 12 bases align to TRBD1. The sample taken for sequencing was PBMCs. The sequence was obtained from a man between 18 and 29 years old in good health and CMV-seronegative. Here the CDR3 reads CASSPGTGGFQPQHF. CDR3 sequence (DNA): TGTGCCAGCAGCCCAGGGACAGGGGGCTTTCAGCCCCAGCATTTT.